This T cell receptor beta chain was recovered during a study of blood T cell repertoires in COVID-19. In the study overall: The analysed material was cDNA or gDNA that came from T cells, B-cell-depleted T cells, or PBMCs.

Unmatched junction bases numbered 9, after V lost 6 bases and J lost 5 bases. This CDR3 region has 15 residues. Germline V gene lookup returns CDR1 SGHAT and CDR2 FQNNGV. Repertoires were generated with immunoSEQ multiplex PCR, while TCRdb's copy carries only in-frame clones and drops some. Of 250,000 to 300,000 clones in the sample, around 90% were seen once. The chain joins TRBV11-2 to TRBJ1-1; 10 nucleotides agree with TRBD1. Source material: peripheral blood. The receptor was derived from a woman in her forties or fifties who had recovered from COVID-19. The DNA for the CDR3 is TGTGCCAGCAGTTTCAACCGGGACAGGGGTACTGAAGCTTTCTTT. Its translation: CASSFNRDRGTEAFF.